This entry lists 14 T cell receptor beta chains sequenced from one sample in a study of blood T cell repertoires in COVID-19. Using immunoSEQ multiplex PCR, the repertoire was profiled, and TCRdb retains in-frame clones only, with some absent. The sample consists of about 52,000 clones, approximately 83% of them appearing once. What was sequenced was peripheral blood. The receptor source for this set is a human donor in a cohort sampled during active COVID-19.

The chain couples TRBV3-1 (or the pseudogene TRBV3-2) to TRBJ1-2, with D tentatively TRBD1 (5 bases). From germline, CDR1 is LGHDT and CDR2 YNNKEL (reference sequence). Trimming removed 1 base from V and 8 bases from J, with 14 bases in between. The CDR3 runs to 14 residues. CDR3 coding DNA: TGTGCCAGCAGCCAAGTGACGGGGGGGATCGGCTACACCTTC. This codes for CASSQVTGGIGYTF.

This clone occurred once. V usage is TRBV11-2 and J usage is TRBJ1-2, with TRBD1 identical over 9 bases. The CDR3 is made up of 17 amino acids. The germline V gene has CDR1 SGHAT and CDR2 FQNNGV. After removal of 5 bases from V and 4 bases from J, the junction contained 14 bases not matched to a gene. The CDR3 nucleotides are TGTGCCAGCAGCCCCAGGGACCCGGGACAGGGACTCTATGGCTACACCTTC. Amino acid sequence: CASSPRDPGQGLYGYTF.

This chain uses TRBV3-1 (or the pseudogene TRBV3-2) with TRBJ2-7; 8 bases match TRBD2. The trim removed 2 bases at V and 3 bases at J, leaving 18 bases unmatched. Germline V gene lookup returns CDR1 LGHDT and CDR2 YNNKEL (reference sequence). The CDR3 extends over 19 amino acids. The chain's CDR3 is CASSQPLWGSGSGRYEQYF. DNA for the CDR3: TGTGCCAGCAGCCAACCCTTATGGGGGAGCGGGAGTGGACGCTACGAGCAGTACTTC.

CDR3 nucleotide sequence: TGTGCCAGTAGGGGCCTGAACTTGGGACACCTTGGAAACACCATATATTTT. Translation: CASRGLNLGHLGNTIYF. The chain couples TRBV19 to TRBJ1-3, with D maybe TRBD1 (6 bases). This CDR3 comprises 17 residues. Germline V gene lookup returns CDR1 LNHDA and CDR2 SQIVND (reference sequence). Deletions cut 6 bases from V and 3 bases from J, with 21 bases between. The variable domain in full, with the rest retrieved from reference TRBV19 and TRBJ1-3, is DGGITQSPKYLFRKEGQNVTLSCEQNLNHDAMYWYRQDPGQGLRLIYYSQIVNDFQKGDIAEGYSVSREKKESFPLTVTSAQKNPTAFYLCASRGLNLGHLGNTIYFGEGSWLTVV.

This clone was counted at least ten times. The V call is TRBV10-1, the J call TRBJ2-1; tentatively, D is TRBD1 (7 bases). V was trimmed by 3 bases and J by 5 bases, leaving 20 bases between them. CDR1 is WNHNN and CDR2 is SYGVQD in the germline V gene (reference sequence). The CDR3 extends over 17 amino acids. CDR3: CASSDGGIRTGNNEQFF. DNA of the CDR3: TGCGCCAGCAGTGATGGAGGGATAAGGACAGGCAACAATGAGCAGTTCTTC.

V usage is TRBV5-4 and J usage is TRBJ2-7; 10 bases are shared with TRBD2. CDR3 length: 13 residues. Germline V gene data show CDR1 as SGHNT and CDR2 as YYREEE (reference sequence). Trimming removed 1 base from V and 6 bases from J; junction bases left unmatched: 1. The CDR3 region has the DNA TGTGCCAGCAGCTTGAGCGGGAGGGCCGAGCAGTACTTC. Its translation: CASSLSGRAEQYF.

This rearrangement joins TRBV7-9 to TRBJ1-1; 7 bases are shared with TRBD1. This CDR3 is 15 amino acids long. V was clipped by 10 bases and J by 10 bases; unmatched bases: 21. Germline loops: CDR1 SEHNR, CDR2 FQNEAQ (reference sequence). The CDR3 bases are TGTGCCACCAGATTTCCGATGGGGACAGCCTTGAGAGCTTTCTTT. Translating gives CATRFPMGTALRAFF.

In this sample, this clone turned up once. V is TRBV11-2 and J is TRBJ2-2; 7 nucleotides align to TRBD1. V lost 4 bases to trimming and J lost 4 bases; unmatched junction nucleotides: 3. Germline loops: CDR1 SGHAT, CDR2 FQNNGV. The CDR3 runs 14 residues. For the CDR3, the DNA is TGTGCCAGCAGCTGGAACAGGGGCACCGGGGAGCTGTTTTTT. Translation: CASSWNRGTGELFF. The variable domain in full, completed from reference TRBV11-2 and TRBJ2-2, reads EAGVAQSPRYKIIEKRQSVAFWCNPISGHATLYWYQQILGQGPKLLIQFQNNGVVDDSQLPKDRFSAERLKGVDSTLKIQPAKLEDSAVYLCASSWNRGTGELFFGEGSRLTVL.

The chain links TRBV13 to TRBJ1-1; 7 bases are shared with TRBD1. With V trimmed by 5 bases and J by 8 bases, 8 bases remained unmatched. The germline CDR1 and CDR2 sequences are PRHDT and FYEKMQ (reference sequence). The CDR3 loop spans 13 amino acids. The CDR3 region has the DNA TGTGCCAGCAGCCCACGGACAGGAAAAGAAGCTTTCTTT. Translation: CASSPRTGKEAFF. The whole variable domain, filled in from reference TRBV13 and TRBJ1-1, reads AAGVIQSPRHLIKEKRETATLKCYPIPRHDTVYWYQQGPGQDPQFLISFYEKMQSDKGSIPDRFSAQQFSDYHSELNMSSLELGDSALYFCASSPRTGKEAFFGQGTRLTVV.

This chain links TRBV7-2 with TRBJ2-5; 9 bases map to TRBD2. The length of the CDR3 is 15 residues. Germline values: CDR1 SGHTA, CDR2 FQGNSA. J was trimmed by 2 bases and V by 6 bases; bases with no gene match: 7. This CDR3 reads CASSPNSGGQETQYF. CDR3 bases: TGTGCCAGCAGTCCAAATAGCGGGGGTCAAGAGACCCAGTACTTC.

The V call is TRBV2, the J call TRBJ2-2; 10 positions agree with TRBD2. The CDR3 covers 15 residues. Germline trimming cut 2 bases from V and 7 bases from J; bases unmatched to any gene: 4. Germline V gene sequence: CDR1 SNHLY, CDR2 FYNNEI. CDR3 DNA sequence: TGTGCCAGCAGTGAACAAGCGGGAGGGCTCGGGGAGCTGTTTTTT. The encoded protein is CASSEQAGGLGELFF.

The rearrangement joins TRBV19 to TRBJ2-1; 12 positions match TRBD2. Germline V gene data show CDR1 as LNHDA and CDR2 as SQIVND (reference sequence). The CDR3 length is 17 residues. V lost 1 base and J lost 12; bases outside the gene matches: 13. CDR3: CASSIAPSGRATGGQFF. The CDR3 nucleotides are TGTGCCAGTAGTATAGCCCCTAGCGGGAGGGCCACAGGGGGGCAGTTCTTC.

The rearrangement joins TRBV30 to TRBJ2-1, with a tentative D call TRBD2 (6 bases). The CDR3 is 16 amino acids. Trimming stripped 8 bases from V and 1 base from J, with 21 bases between. The germline V gene has CDR1 GTSNPN and CDR2 SVGIG (reference sequence). The CDR3 spells CAGKPRPGDSYNEQFF. Written as DNA, the CDR3 is TGTGCCGGGAAGCCTCGTCCGGGGGATTCCTACAATGAGCAGTTCTTC.

This clone occurred once. The chain is built from TRBV6-2 or TRBV6-3 and TRBJ2-7; possible D gene TRBD1, 6 bases. CDR1 and CDR2 from the germline V gene are MNHEY and SVGEGT. The CDR3 spans 15 residues. V gave up 0 bases and J gave up 6 bases, with 15 bases separating them. CDR3 coding DNA: TGTGCCAGCAGTTACTCGATTCCAGGGGTTGGCGAGCAGTACTTC. Its protein is CASSYSIPGVGEQYF.